The 3 T cell receptor beta chains below come from one sample, sequenced in a study of human T cells and chemical hapten exposure. Specified time point: pre-sensitization, week 0. Treatment specified: therapeutic diphenylcyclopropenone sensitization with weekly scalp DPC. TCRdb reprocessed the RACE reads with MiXCR, giving one entry per CDR3 protein. The table shows 150,000 to 200,000 distinct CDR3 sequences, with around 30% occurring only once. This specimen was whole blood, taken in connection with sensitization to the hapten diphenylcyclopropenone (DPC). Receptor source: a woman aged 25 to 39 with alopecia areata. Some clones in this sample may be carry-over from other donors' samples.

The J gene is TRBJ2-1, the V gene TRBV27; the D gene is possibly TRBD1 (6 bases). This CDR3 has 15 residues. Trimming shortened V by 9 bases and J by 1 base, and 16 bases separated the two germline ends. Germline V CDR1 and CDR2: MNHEY, SMNVEV (reference sequence). The chain's CDR3 is CASSNRVLSYNEQFF. CDR3 nucleotide sequence: TGTGCCAGTTCCAACAGGGTTCTTTCCTACAATGAGCAGTTCTTC.

The V gene is TRBV29-1, the J gene TRBJ1-1; D gene ambiguous. V lost 4 bases and J 4 bases, leaving 19 bases between the germline ends. The germline CDR1 and CDR2 sequences are SQVTM and ANQGSEA. The CDR3 has 15 residues. As DNA, the CDR3 is TGCAGCGTTGCAGCACCTGATACCCTGAGCACTGAAGCTTTCTTT. This translates into CSVAAPDTLSTEAFF.

The V call is TRBV11-2, the J call TRBJ2-5; weak D call: TRBD2 (6 bases). There are 13 residues in the CDR3. V lost 0 bases, J lost 5 bases, and 7 bases lay in between. Germline V lookup: CDR1 SGHAT, CDR2 FQNNGV. The DNA for the CDR3 is TGTGCCAGCAGCTTAGAACGGGGGGAGACCCAGTACTTC. It is translated as CASSLERGETQYF.